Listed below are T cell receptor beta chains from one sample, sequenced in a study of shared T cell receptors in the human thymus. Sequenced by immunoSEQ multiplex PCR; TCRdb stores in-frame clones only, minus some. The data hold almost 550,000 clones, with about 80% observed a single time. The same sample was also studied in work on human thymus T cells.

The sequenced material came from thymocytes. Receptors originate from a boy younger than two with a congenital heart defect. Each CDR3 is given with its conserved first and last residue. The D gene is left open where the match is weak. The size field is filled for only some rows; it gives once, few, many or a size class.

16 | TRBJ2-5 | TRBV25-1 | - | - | CASSESHRPYQETQYF | TGTGCCAGCAGTGAATCGCACAGACCGTACCAAGAGACCCAGTACTTC
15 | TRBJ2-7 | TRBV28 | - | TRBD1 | CASSLWTGGYYEQYF | TGTGCCAGCAGTTTGTGGACAGGGGGCTATTACGAGCAGTACTTC
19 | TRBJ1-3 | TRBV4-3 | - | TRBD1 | CASSQVRGQVPVFGNTIYF | TGCGCCAGCAGCCAAGTGAGGGGACAGGTACCCGTGTTTGGAAACACCATATATTTT
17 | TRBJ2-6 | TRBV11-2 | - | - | CASSLGTGMAGANVLTF | TGTGCCAGCAGCTTAGGGACTGGGATGGCTGGGGCCAACGTCCTGACTTTC
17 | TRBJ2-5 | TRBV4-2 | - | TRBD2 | CASSQGQSGRAQETQYF | TGTGCCAGCAGCCAAGGGCAGAGCGGGAGGGCCCAAGAGACCCAGTACTTC
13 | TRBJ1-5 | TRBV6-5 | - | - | CASSAKANQPQHF | TGTGCCAGCAGTGCCAAAGCTAATCAGCCCCAGCATTTT
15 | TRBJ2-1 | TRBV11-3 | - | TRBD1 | CASRFRQGVVYEQFF | TGTGCCAGCAGGTTTAGACAGGGGGTGGTGTATGAGCAGTTCTTC
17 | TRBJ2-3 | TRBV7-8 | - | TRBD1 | CASSLLGRDRGIDTQYF | TGTGCCAGCAGCTTATTGGGTCGGGACAGGGGAATAGATACGCAGTATTTT
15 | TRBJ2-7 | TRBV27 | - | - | CASSFFKRREYEQYF | TGTGCCAGCAGTTTCTTCAAGCGACGGGAGTACGAGCAGTACTTC
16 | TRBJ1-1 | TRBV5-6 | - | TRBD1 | CASSLGTGGRHTEAFF | TGTGCCAGCAGCTTAGGGACAGGGGGAAGGCACACTGAAGCTTTCTTT
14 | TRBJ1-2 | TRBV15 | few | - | CATSRGAESDGYTF | TGTGCCACCAGCAGAGGGGCTGAATCTGATGGCTACACCTTC
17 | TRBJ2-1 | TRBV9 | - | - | CASSVDKIAASYNEQFF | TGTGCCAGCAGCGTAGATAAGATTGCGGCATCCTACAATGAGCAGTTCTTC
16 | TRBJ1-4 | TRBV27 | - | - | CASSLSKVTAGEKLFF | TGTGCCAGCAGTTTATCCAAGGTTACAGCGGGGGAAAAACTGTTTTTT
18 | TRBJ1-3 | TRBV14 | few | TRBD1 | CASSQEGEGAPSGNTIYF | TGTGCCAGCAGCCAGGAGGGCGAGGGGGCTCCCTCTGGAAACACCATATATTTT
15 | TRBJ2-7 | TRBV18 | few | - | CASSPSATASNEQYF | TGTGCCAGCTCACCATCCGCGACAGCATCCAACGAGCAGTACTTC
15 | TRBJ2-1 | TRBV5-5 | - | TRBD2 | CASSLDAGGPGEQFF | TGTGCCAGCAGCTTGGATGCGGGAGGGCCTGGTGAGCAGTTCTTC
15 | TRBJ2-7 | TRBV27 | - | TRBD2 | CASRLRTSGSYEQYF | TGTGCCAGCAGGCTCAGGACTAGCGGGTCCTACGAGCAGTACTTC
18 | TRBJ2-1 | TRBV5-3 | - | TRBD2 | CARSPPKGTSGAYNEQFF | TGTGCCAGAAGCCCACCTAAGGGCACTAGCGGGGCCTACAATGAGCAGTTCTTC
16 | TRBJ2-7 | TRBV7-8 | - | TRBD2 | CASSSYLAGGAYEQYF | TGTGCCAGCAGCTCGTACCTAGCGGGAGGGGCCTACGAGCAGTACTTC
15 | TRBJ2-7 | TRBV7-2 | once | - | CASSPRGSFSYEQYF | TGTGCCAGCAGCCCCCGAGGGAGTTTCTCCTACGAGCAGTACTTC
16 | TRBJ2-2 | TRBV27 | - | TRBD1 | CASSSTGQANTGELFF | TGTGCCAGCAGTTCTACGGGACAGGCGAACACCGGGGAGCTGTTTTTT
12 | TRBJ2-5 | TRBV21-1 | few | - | CASAGDWETQYF | TGTGCCAGCGCGGGGGACTGGGAGACCCAGTACTTC
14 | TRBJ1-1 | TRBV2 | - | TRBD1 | CASSPGQAHTEAFF | TGTGCCAGTTCCCCCGGACAGGCTCACACTGAAGCTTTCTTT
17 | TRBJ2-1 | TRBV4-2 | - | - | CASSQVGCWLDYNEQFF | TGTGCCAGCAGCCAAGTCGGGTGTTGGCTGGATTACAATGAGCAGTTCTTC
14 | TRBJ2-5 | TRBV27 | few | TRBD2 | CASSPLGGGETQYF | TGTGCCAGCAGTCCTCTTGGGGGGGGTGAGACCCAGTACTTC
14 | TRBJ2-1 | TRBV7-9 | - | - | CASSPGGPYNEQFF | TGTGCCAGCAGCCCCGGGGGGCCCTACAATGAGCAGTTCTTC
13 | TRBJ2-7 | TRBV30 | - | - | CAWSLQGPYEQYF | TGTGCCTGGAGTTTACAGGGCCCCTACGAGCAGTACTTC
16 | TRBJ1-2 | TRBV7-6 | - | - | CASSFARDKSFNGYTF | TGTGCCAGCAGCTTCGCCCGGGACAAAAGTTTTAATGGCTACACCTTC
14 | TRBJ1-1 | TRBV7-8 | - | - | CASSSEGGDTEAFF | TGTGCCAGCAGCTCGGAGGGGGGGGACACTGAAGCTTTCTTT
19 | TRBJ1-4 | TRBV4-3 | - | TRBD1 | CASSQTRPRTGQTNEKLFF | TGCGCCAGCAGCCAGACTCGGCCACGGACAGGCCAAACTAATGAAAAACTGTTTTTT
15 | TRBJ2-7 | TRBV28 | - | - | CASSPRERASYEQYF | TGTGCCAGCAGTCCCCGGGAGCGGGCCTCCTACGAGCAGTACTTC
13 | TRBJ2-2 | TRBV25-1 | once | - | CASKGFNTGELFF | TGTGCCAGCAAGGGGTTCAACACCGGGGAGCTGTTTTTT